Listed below are T cell receptor beta chains from one sample, sequenced in a study of blood T cell repertoires in COVID-19. This table comes from immunoSEQ multiplex PCR, and its TCRdb copy is limited to in-frame clones, with some not included. Of 150,000 or so clones listed, 60% to 85% are singletons. Specimen: peripheral blood. All receptors derive from a woman aged 60-75 years with COVID-19, enrolled during active disease. Each CDR3 is given with its conserved first and last residue. Fields, in order: clone size, J gene, V gene, D gene, CDR3 DNA, CDR3 protein. The D gene is left open where the match is weak. Size values are once, few and many counts, or a class for expanded clones, and some rows have none.

size: -
J: TRBJ1-1
V: TRBV5-1
D: -
DNA: TGCGCCAGCAGCTTGGCGGGGAGTCTGAACACTGAAGCTTTCTTT
CDR3: CASSLAGSLNTEAFF

size: -
J: TRBJ1-1
V: TRBV4-2
D: -
DNA: TGTGCCAGCAGCCAAGGGACGGGGAGCGACACTGAAGCTTTCTTT
CDR3: CASSQGTGSDTEAFF

size: -
J: TRBJ1-6
V: TRBV5-1
D: -
DNA: TGCGCCAGCCATTTGGGCGCAGGGGCCTCCTATAATTCACCCCTCCACTTT
CDR3: CASHLGAGASYNSPLHF

size: -
J: TRBJ2-2
V: TRBV20-1
D: -
DNA: TGCAGTGCTAGTGTGGGGCGGGGTAACACCGGGGAGCTGTTTTTT
CDR3: CSASVGRGNTGELFF

size: -
J: TRBJ2-3
V: TRBV27
D: TRBD2
DNA: TGTGCCAGCAGTGCAGCGGGGGGGCCCACAGATACGCAGTATTTT
CDR3: CASSAAGGPTDTQYF

size: -
J: TRBJ2-3
V: TRBV11-3
D: TRBD1
DNA: TGTGCCAGCAGCCACAGGGGAAGCACAGATACGCAGTATTTT
CDR3: CASSHRGSTDTQYF

size: few
J: TRBJ2-1
V: TRBV5-1
D: TRBD2
DNA: TGCGCCAGCAGCTTCACTAGCGGGAGAGGATACAATGAGCAGTTCTTC
CDR3: CASSFTSGRGYNEQFF

size: -
J: TRBJ1-1
V: TRBV18
D: TRBD1
DNA: TGTGCCAGCTCACAATCGACAGGGAAGGGAATGAACACTGAAGCTTTCTTT
CDR3: CASSQSTGKGMNTEAFF

size: few
J: TRBJ1-5
V: TRBV6-2/TRBV6-3
D: TRBD1
DNA: TGTGCCAGCAGCCCTATCGGACAGGGGAATCAGCCCCAGCATTTT
CDR3: CASSPIGQGNQPQHF

size: -
J: TRBJ1-6
V: TRBV7-3
D: -
DNA: TGTGCCAGCAGCTTATATCAGGGTAAAGGATCACCCCTCCACTTT
CDR3: CASSLYQGKGSPLHF

size: few
J: TRBJ1-6
V: TRBV7-9
D: TRBD1
DNA: TGTGCCAGCAGTTGGGACAGGGTTAATTCACCCCTCCACTTT
CDR3: CASSWDRVNSPLHF

size: -
J: TRBJ1-4
V: TRBV15
D: -
DNA: TGTGCCACCAGCAGAGTGATAGGGGAAAGAAAAGGGGAAAAACTGTTTTTT
CDR3: CATSRVIGERKGEKLFF

size: -
J: TRBJ1-6
V: TRBV9
D: -
DNA: TGTGCCAGCAGCGTAGCGGACAGCAATAATTCACCCCTCCACTTT
CDR3: CASSVADSNNSPLHF

size: -
J: TRBJ2-1
V: TRBV30
D: TRBD2
DNA: TGTGCCTGGAGTCTAGCGGGCTACTCCTACAATGAGCAGTTCTTC
CDR3: CAWSLAGYSYNEQFF

size: -
J: TRBJ2-1
V: TRBV11-2
D: TRBD1
DNA: TGTGCCAGCAGCTACGGGACAGTCTACAATGAGCAGTTCTTC
CDR3: CASSYGTVYNEQFF

size: -
J: TRBJ2-1
V: TRBV11-3
D: -
DNA: TGTGCCAGCAGTCAAGCCCGGAGGGGTGAGCAGTTCTTC
CDR3: CASSQARRGEQFF

size: -
J: TRBJ1-4
V: TRBV28
D: -
DNA: TGTGCCAGCGGTTTATTACAACAGAGTAATGAAAAACTGTTTTTT
CDR3: CASGLLQQSNEKLFF

size: -
J: TRBJ1-1
V: TRBV12-5
D: -
DNA: TGTGCTAGTGGTTTGGAGGGGATGTACACTGAAGCTTTCTTT
CDR3: CASGLEGMYTEAFF

size: -
J: TRBJ2-1
V: TRBV27
D: TRBD1
DNA: TGTGCCAGCAGTCCGGGGACAGGGAGAGGGGCCTACAATGAGCAGTTCTTC
CDR3: CASSPGTGRGAYNEQFF

size: -
J: TRBJ1-3
V: TRBV28
D: -
DNA: TGTGCCAGCAGTTTTCAAGGGGTCACCGGAAACACCATATATTTT
CDR3: CASSFQGVTGNTIYF

size: once
J: TRBJ1-6
V: TRBV9
D: -
DNA: TGTGCCAGCAGCCCAACGAGGCAGAATAATTCACCCCTCCACTTT
CDR3: CASSPTRQNNSPLHF

size: -
J: TRBJ2-1
V: TRBV7-8
D: TRBD2
DNA: TGTGCCAGCAGCTTAGGTATGGGACTAGCGGGAGATCTCGAGCAGTTCTTC
CDR3: CASSLGMGLAGDLEQFF

size: -
J: TRBJ1-6
V: TRBV2
D: TRBD1
DNA: TGTGCCAGCAATGACAGGGGGCCTGAATCACCCCTCCACTTT
CDR3: CASNDRGPESPLHF

size: -
J: TRBJ2-1
V: TRBV7-9
D: -
DNA: TGTGCCAGCAGCTTAGGACTTCCCTTCGATGAGCAGTTCTTC
CDR3: CASSLGLPFDEQFF

size: -
J: TRBJ1-4
V: TRBV6-2/TRBV6-3
D: -
DNA: TGTGCCAGCAGTCTTGTACGGGATGAAAAACTGTTTTTT
CDR3: CASSLVRDEKLFF

size: -
J: TRBJ1-2
V: TRBV21-1
D: -
DNA: TGTGCCAGCAGCAAAGCGCGGGGGGACAACTATGGCTACACCTTC
CDR3: CASSKARGDNYGYTF

size: -
J: TRBJ2-3
V: TRBV15
D: TRBD1
DNA: TGTGCCACCAGCATCCCGGGACAGGGTTTAGCAGATACGCAGTATTTT
CDR3: CATSIPGQGLADTQYF

size: -
J: TRBJ1-1
V: TRBV6-5
D: TRBD1
DNA: TGTGCCAGCAGATTCCTTGACAGGGGGAACACTGAAGCTTTCTTT
CDR3: CASRFLDRGNTEAFF

size: -
J: TRBJ1-5
V: TRBV16
D: -
DNA: TGTGCCAGCAGCTTAATAGCGGGGGGCTTAGGGCAGCCCCAGCATTTT
CDR3: CASSLIAGGLGQPQHF

size: few
J: TRBJ2-3
V: TRBV29-1
D: TRBD1
DNA: TGCAGCGCGGGACAGACCACAGATACGCAGTATTTT
CDR3: CSAGQTTDTQYF

size: -
J: TRBJ2-2
V: TRBV6-6
D: TRBD2
DNA: TGTGCCAGCAGCGGGGGGATAAACCCCGGGGAGCTGTTTTTT
CDR3: CASSGGINPGELFF

size: -
J: TRBJ2-1
V: TRBV21-1
D: -
DNA: TGTGCCAGCAGCAAAGCAGGTAGGACAGGGAAAAAGAGGGCGGCCCACAATGAGCAGTTCTTC
CDR3: CASSKAGRTGKKRAAHNEQFF

size: -
J: TRBJ2-3
V: TRBV28
D: -
DNA: TGTGCCAGCAGGCTACCAAGCGGGTCTAGCACAGATACGCAGTATTTT
CDR3: CASRLPSGSSTDTQYF